Listed here is a single T cell receptor beta chain. Its target is unknown. V trimming: 0 bases; J trimming: 1 base; junction bases outside the gene matches: 3. Germline V gene sequence: CDR1 SGHNT, CDR2 YYREEE (reference sequence). The CDR3 totals 16 residues. The data are from a study of cytomegalovirus exposure and HLA in healthy donors. General observations from the study: Productive status was seen about 90% or about 30% of the time for most TCR beta V segments in an earlier analysis.

The donors gave bone marrow, and they were healthy. A multiplex PCR was run with 60 Vbeta primers and 13 Jbeta primers. Produced via immunoSEQ multiplex PCR; TCRdb's table is partial and in-frame only. Its listing shows some 130,000 clones. The sequence was obtained from a man younger than 35 in good health and CMV-seronegative. The gene calls are TRBV5-4 and TRBJ2-2; 7 bases map to TRBD1. Input material: PBMCs. CDR3 protein: CASSLDRGRNTGELFF. CDR3 DNA: TGTGCCAGCAGCTTGGACAGGGGAAGGAACACCGGGGAGCTGTTTTTT.